This T cell receptor beta chain was recorded in a study of T cells in Graves' hyperthyroidism and ophthalmopathy (dated by TCRdb to the late 2010s). With regard to the full study: Peripheral blood samples were taken at the time of initial diagnosis, prior to any treatment. TCR V-J signatures able to tell the groups apart were searched for in a discovery cohort of 95 or so patients, of whom over 40 had Graves' ophthalmopathy and 57 had stable Graves' hyperthyroidism. Prospective prediction of ophthalmopathy was tested in an independent validation cohort consisting of some 20 hyperthyroidism patients and around 17 patients who later progressed to ophthalmopathy. The roughly 91 discovery patients were randomly divided into training and test sets at a 7:3 ratio. In addition, the study compared T-cell repertoires in thyroid tissue and in blood from 6 or 7 Graves' hyperthyroidism patients. After sampling, hyperthyroidism patients received methimazole starting at 30 mg daily, and ophthalmopathy patients received high-dose intravenous methylprednisolone. The paper describes TCR Vbeta CDR3 sequencing of 135 peripheral blood samples, made up of about 40 ophthalmopathy patients, 70 to 75 hyperthyroidism patients and about 17 progressor patients. What the study reported, not specific to this receptor: During validation, the model predicted progression to ophthalmopathy a median of roughly 7.1 months ahead of onset, with almost 71% sensitivity and around 72% specificity. A 13 V-J signature model separated ophthalmopathy from stable hyperthyroidism, with roughly 88% sensitivity and roughly 82% specificity in cross-validation and 80%/75% in testing. Blood samples also contained most of the expanded thyroid clonotypes (frequency above 0.001), which suggests that blood repertoires may reflect thyroid immune responses. Sample size was not statistically predetermined, and blinding of investigators to group allocation was not performed.

TCR beta CDR3 regions were amplified from RNA transcripts. A first-round RT-PCR of the TCR CDR3 used the HTBI primer set with the Qiagen OneStep RT-PCR kit. Libraries were constructed in a second round of multiplex PCR, after which size selection and purification were performed. The libraries were sequenced on an Illumina HiSeq2000 using paired-end 100 bp reads. On the study's bioinformatics: SOAPnuke was used to process the raw data, removing reads that contained adapters or uncalled bases, had a mean Phred below 15, or lacked an exact match to the constant primer or identifier. COPE v1.2.5 was used to merge the high-quality paired reads, and each unique nucleotide sequence was defined as a clonotype. MiTCR v1.1 was used to align clonotypes to the IMGT TRBV, TRBD and TRBJ reference segments. Only V-J combinations with frequency above 0.0001, covering approximately 99% of repertoires, were analysed. The TCS score was defined as the ratio of F50 (clonal expansion) to E x V (chaos), calculated using BLOSUM62-based TCRdist between CDR3 peptides within each V-J. Welch's t-statistics and random forest reduced several hundred V-J features to about 12, which were used in a naive Bayes classifier (R e1071). Using fastp trimming at Q25 and MiXCR clonotype assembly, TCRdb reanalyzed the public sequencing data and kept in-frame beta chains. A single entry per CDR3 protein holds the most common genes and DNA from its merged rows. These V and J calls originate from TCRdb's pipeline instead of the authors' own analysis. The sample has approximately 570,000 distinct CDR3 sequences on record, just under 20% of them singletons. In total, the top ten clones hold approximately 48% of the sample.

Trimming takes 0 bases off V and 4 bases off J; junction bases not matched to a gene: 4. The germline V gene specifies SGHRS as CDR1 and YFSETQ as CDR2. There are 15 amino acids in the CDR3, from cysteine to phenylalanine inclusive. The only DNA kept is the CDR3, 45 bases in frame from the first base. This clonotype was observed at least ten times. Its antigen remains undetermined. Per-base quality was not reported, and no clone a single base away is much larger than it. In the ophthalmopathy patients, disease was moderately to severely active, with a Clinical Activity Score of 3 or more, a NOSPECS grade of 4 or more, and a duration of less than 3 months. Patients with uncontrolled infections, other autoimmune diseases, pregnancy or lactation were excluded. Clinical symptoms, serum thyroxine and TRAb, thyroid ultrasound, and orbital computed tomography formed the basis for the diagnoses. PBMCs were isolated from more than 9 ml of fresh peripheral blood by Ficoll-Paque density gradient centrifugation. Trizol reagent was used to extract total RNA, and RNA quality was then checked on an Agilent 2100 Bioanalyzer.

The chain joins TRBV5-1 to TRBJ2-1; 7 bases in between match TRBD1. This TCR was recovered from a man aged 35-49 years with Graves' ophthalmopathy. Sequences were obtained from blood. The bases read TGCGCCAGCAGCTTGGAGGGACAGCCATACAATGAGCAGTTCTTC. Its protein reads: CASSLEGQPYNEQFF.